The rows below give T cell receptor beta chains drawn from one sample of a study of blood T cell repertoires in COVID-19. Data came from immunoSEQ multiplex PCR; TCRdb stores just in-frame clones and leaves some out. The repertoire holds 150,000 to 200,000 clones, with 65% to 90% as singletons. The specimen was peripheral blood. Receptors were obtained from a human donor in a cohort sampled during active COVID-19. Both conserved end residues are part of each CDR3. D genes are given only for firm matches. Clone sizes are given selectively: once, few, many, or a class where the clone is expanded.

TRBV10-1	TRBD2	TRBJ2-7	.	TGCGCCAGCAGTGAGAGACTAGCGGGAGGAAGCGAGCAGTACTTC	CASSERLAGGSEQYF
TRBV11-3	TRBD2	TRBJ2-2	few	TGTGCCAGCAGCCCCACGGCTAGCGGTTACACCGGGGAGCTGTTTTTT	CASSPTASGYTGELFF
TRBV3-1/TRBV3-2	.	TRBJ1-2	.	TGTGCCAGCAGCCAAGGGGGCTCTGGCTACACCTTC	CASSQGGSGYTF
TRBV29-1	TRBD2	TRBJ2-1	few	TGCAGCGGAGAGCGGGAGTCGTACAATGAGCAGTTCTTC	CSGERESYNEQFF
TRBV5-1	.	TRBJ1-3	.	TGCGCCAGCAGCTTTGACGGACAGAACTCTGGAAACACCATATATTTT	CASSFDGQNSGNTIYF
TRBV3-1/TRBV3-2	.	TRBJ2-7	.	TGTGCCAGCAGCCAAGGTAAGCGTCACAGGACTAACGACTCCTACGAGCAGTACTTC	CASSQGKRHRTNDSYEQYF
TRBV6-4	TRBD2	TRBJ2-2	.	TGTGCCAGCAGTGACGTAGCGGGAGGCGGGGAGCTGTTTTTT	CASSDVAGGGELFF
TRBV4-3	TRBD2	TRBJ2-7	.	TGCGCCAGCAGCCAAGGACTAGCGGGGCACGAGCAGTACTTC	CASSQGLAGHEQYF
TRBV12-3/TRBV12-4	.	TRBJ1-4	.	TGTGCCAGCAGTTTGGGAGGGTCTGAAAAACTGTTTTTT	CASSLGGSEKLFF
TRBV28	TRBD1	TRBJ2-5	.	TGTGCCAGCACCTCCCCCACAGGGGGGATGGAGACCCAGTACTTC	CASTSPTGGMETQYF
TRBV28	TRBD1	TRBJ2-7	.	TGTGCCAGCAGTTCATCCGGGACAGGACTCTACGAGCAGTACTTC	CASSSSGTGLYEQYF
TRBV5-1	.	TRBJ2-1	many	TGCGCCAGCACCCCTGGTGATAGCTCCTACAATGAGCAGTTCTTC	CASTPGDSSYNEQFF
TRBV2	TRBD2	TRBJ2-1	.	TGTGCCAGCAGGGGACTAGCGGGAGTTTTAAATGAGCAGTTCTTC	CASRGLAGVLNEQFF
TRBV7-7	TRBD1	TRBJ2-7	.	TGTGCTAGCAGCTTCCCAGGGGGCGAAGACGAGCAGTACTTC	CASSFPGGEDEQYF
TRBV4-3	.	TRBJ2-3	.	TGCGCCAGCAGCCCCAGGACATTGCTAACAGATACGCAGTATTTT	CASSPRTLLTDTQYF
TRBV11-2	TRBD2	TRBJ2-7	.	TGTGCCAGCAGCTTTGGGACTAGCGGAATTCGTGGCTACGAGCAGTACTTC	CASSFGTSGIRGYEQYF
TRBV28	.	TRBJ1-5	.	TGTGCCAGCAGTTTATTCCAGGGCCCTTTGGCCCAGCATTTT	CASSLFQGPLAQHF
TRBV5-6	.	TRBJ2-3	.	TGTGCCAGCAGCTTGGGGCCGCTAGCTCCTAGCACAGATACGCAGTATTTT	CASSLGPLAPSTDTQYF
TRBV5-1	.	TRBJ1-1	.	TGCGCCAGCAGCTTGGTTGAGAAAAACACTGAAGCTTTCTTT	CASSLVEKNTEAFF
TRBV7-9	TRBD1	TRBJ2-7	.	TGTGCCAGCAGCCCCCGGGACAGGGAGGACGAGCAGTACTTC	CASSPRDREDEQYF
TRBV7-2	TRBD2	TRBJ2-4	.	TGTGCCAGCAGCTTAGTTTCAGCGGGAGGGGCCAAAAACATTCAGTACTTC	CASSLVSAGGAKNIQYF
TRBV19	.	TRBJ2-7	.	TGTGCCAGTAGTATCGGGTTGGCAGGGGTTGATGAGCAGTACTTC	CASSIGLAGVDEQYF
TRBV5-1	.	TRBJ1-1	.	TGCGCCAGCAGCTTGGCCCCGATAGGGGGTAGCACTGAAGCTTTCTTT	CASSLAPIGGSTEAFF
TRBV7-3	TRBD2	TRBJ2-7	.	TGTGCCAGCAGAACACCCGGGACTAGCGGGATACGCTCCTACGAGCAGTACTTC	CASRTPGTSGIRSYEQYF
TRBV6-5	TRBD1	TRBJ2-3	.	TGTGCCAGCAGTTACGGGACAGGGGGCGTGGATACGCAGTATTTT	CASSYGTGGVDTQYF
TRBV5-6	.	TRBJ2-7	once	TGTGCCAGCAGCCCAACCCACAGGGTCCTTTACGAGCAGTACTTC	CASSPTHRVLYEQYF
TRBV4-3	.	TRBJ2-6	.	TGCGCCAGCAGCCAAGTCCCTTACTCTGGGGCCAACGTCCTGACTTTC	CASSQVPYSGANVLTF
TRBV24-1	TRBD1	TRBJ2-6	.	TGTGCCACCAGTGACGGGACAGTCACCTCTGGGGCCAACGTCCTGACTTTC	CATSDGTVTSGANVLTF
TRBV5-1	TRBD1	TRBJ2-3	.	TGCGCCAGCAGCCTAAACTATATTGGACAGGGGGCTTTCGGGCCTACAGATACGCAGTATTTT	CASSLNYIGQGAFGPTDTQYF
TRBV7-2	.	TRBJ2-7	.	TGTGCCAGCAGCCTTACACCCGGTGGGGGCTCCGAGCAGTATTTC	CASSLTPGGGSEQYF
TRBV5-1	.	TRBJ1-5	once	TGCGCCAGCAGCTTGGACACGGGAGACGGCCAGCCCCAGCATTTT	CASSLDTGDGQPQHF
TRBV4-3	TRBD1	TRBJ2-2	.	TGCGCCAGCAGCCAAGATAGAGGGACAGGATGGGTATCCGGGGAGCTGTTTTTT	CASSQDRGTGWVSGELFF
TRBV5-1	TRBD2	TRBJ2-5	.	TGCGCCAGCAGCTTAGCGGGGGCCCTCCAAGAGACCCAGTACTTC	CASSLAGALQETQYF
TRBV6-4	TRBD1	TRBJ1-1	once	TGTGCCAGCAGAGCGGGACAGGGAGCCGGTGAAGCTTTCTTT	CASRAGQGAGEAFF
TRBV5-5	TRBD1	TRBJ2-5	.	TGTGCCAGCAGACCCGACAGGGCATTCCAAGAGACCCAGTACTTC	CASRPDRAFQETQYF
TRBV4-3	TRBD1	TRBJ2-6	.	TGCGCCAGCAGCCAAGGGACATACAGGGGAACTGGGGCCAACGTCCTGACTTTC	CASSQGTYRGTGANVLTF
TRBV5-1	.	TRBJ1-1	.	TGCGCCAGCAGCTTGGGAGATAACACTGAAGCTTTCTTT	CASSLGDNTEAFF
TRBV7-2	TRBD1	TRBJ1-2	.	TGTGCCAGCAGCCCACAGGGGGCTTTGAGAGGCTACACCTTC	CASSPQGALRGYTF
TRBV3-1/TRBV3-2	.	TRBJ1-1	.	TGTGCCAGCAGCCAAGATGCGGGCCCCACTGAAGCTTTCTTT	CASSQDAGPTEAFF
TRBV6-2/TRBV6-3	TRBD2	TRBJ2-2	few	TGTGCCAGCAGTTGGGGGACTAGTTTTACCGGGGAGCTGTTTTTT	CASSWGTSFTGELFF
TRBV7-2	TRBD2	TRBJ2-7	.	TGTGCCAGCAGGGCTAGCGGGGTTCCCTCCTACGAGCAGTACTTC	CASRASGVPSYEQYF
TRBV5-1	TRBD1	TRBJ2-7	few	TGCGCCAGCAGCCCCGACAGGGGCGAGCAGTACTTC	CASSPDRGEQYF
TRBV3-1/TRBV3-2	.	TRBJ1-5	.	TGTGCCAGCAGCCAAGATTTACAGGGCTTTCAGCCCCAGCATTTT	CASSQDLQGFQPQHF
TRBV6-5	.	TRBJ1-6	.	TGTGCCAGCAGTTACGAGGGCCGTAATTCACCCCTCCACTTT	CASSYEGRNSPLHF
TRBV2	TRBD1	TRBJ1-5	.	TGTGCCAGCAGGTATGGGACAGAGCCCCAGCATTTT	CASRYGTEPQHF
TRBV6-2/TRBV6-3	.	TRBJ1-5	many	TGTGCCAGCAGTGTCGGGACAAGCAATCAGCCCCAGCATTTT	CASSVGTSNQPQHF